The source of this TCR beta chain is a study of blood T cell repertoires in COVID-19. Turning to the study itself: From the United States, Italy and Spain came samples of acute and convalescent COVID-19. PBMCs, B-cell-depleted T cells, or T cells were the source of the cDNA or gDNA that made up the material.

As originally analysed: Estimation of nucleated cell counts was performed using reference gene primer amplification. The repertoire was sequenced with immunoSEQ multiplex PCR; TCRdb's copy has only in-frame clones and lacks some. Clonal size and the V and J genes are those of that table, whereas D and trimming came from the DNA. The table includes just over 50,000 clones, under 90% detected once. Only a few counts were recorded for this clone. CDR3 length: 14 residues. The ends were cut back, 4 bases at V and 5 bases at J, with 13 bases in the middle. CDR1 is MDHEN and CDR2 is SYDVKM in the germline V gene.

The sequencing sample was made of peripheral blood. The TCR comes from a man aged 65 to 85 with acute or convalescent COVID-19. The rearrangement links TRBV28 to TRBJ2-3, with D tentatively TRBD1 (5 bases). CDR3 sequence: CASSSPGWGDTQYF. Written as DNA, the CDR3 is TGTGCCAGCAGTTCACCAGGGTGGGGAGATACGCAGTATTTT.